This is a list of T cell receptor beta chains from one sample in a study of early T cells in non-severe SARS-CoV-2 infection. TCRdb re-called the 5' RACE reads through MiXCR, storing one row per CDR3 protein. The sample holds some 60,000 distinct CDR3 sequences, 8% to 9.5% seen once. Sequenced sample: whole blood. The source is an adult who was a healthcare worker with PCR-confirmed SARS-CoV-2 infection or an uninfected control (not recorded which). CDR3s include the opening cysteine and the closing phenylalanine or tryptophan. The order of the fields is CDR3 length, clone size, V gene, J gene, D gene, CDR3 protein, CDR3 DNA. A D gene is named only where the DNA matches it firmly. A row's size may be missing; if present it is once, few, many or a size class.

14	many	TRBV7-7	TRBJ2-3	-	CASSLHSSTDTQYF	TGTGCCAGCAGCTTACACAGCAGCACAGATACGCAGTATTTT
17	many	TRBV20-1	TRBJ2-2	TRBD2	CSASTSSAGGYTGELFF	TGCAGTGCTAGCACCTCTTCAGCGGGAGGGTACACCGGGGAGCTGTTTTTT
15	-	TRBV27	TRBJ2-3	-	CASSLWAELTDTQYF	TGTGCCAGCAGTTTATGGGCGGAGCTCACAGATACGCAGTATTTT
16	-	TRBV21-1	TRBJ2-7	-	CASSPPAGQGSYEQYF	TGTGCCAGCAGCCCACCGGCAGGACAGGGATCCTACGAGCAGTACTTC
15	many	TRBV28	TRBJ1-1	-	CASSFPGGGNTEAFF	TGTGCCAGCAGTTTTCCGGGGGGCGGGAACACTGAAGCTTTCTTT
13	many	TRBV5-1	TRBJ2-2	-	CASRGPRTGELFF	TGCGCCAGCCGAGGGCCGCGCACCGGGGAGCTGTTTTTT
14	many	TRBV7-2	TRBJ1-1	-	CASSPRQRNTEAFF	TGTGCCAGCAGCCCGAGACAGAGGAACACTGAAGCTTTCTTT
16	many	TRBV7-2	TRBJ1-3	-	CASTLKTTAYGNTIYF	TGTGCCAGCACCTTGAAGACCACGGCGTACGGAAACACCATATATTTT
17	-	TRBV28	TRBJ2-5	TRBD2	CASRDGTSGRLVETQYF	TGTGCCAGCAGGGACGGGACTAGCGGGAGGCTTGTTGAGACCCAGTACTTC
14	many	TRBV28	TRBJ2-7	TRBD1	CASQPVGGFYEQYF	TGTGCCAGCCAGCCGGTAGGGGGCTTCTACGAGCAGTACTTC
11	few	TRBV30	TRBJ1-1	-	CAYSGNTEAFF	TGTGCCTACAGCGGGAACACTGAAGCTTTCTTT
12	many	TRBV29-1	TRBJ2-5	-	CSVEEMDVTQYF	TGCAGCGTTGAAGAAATGGATGTGACCCAGTACTTC
13	many	TRBV28	TRBJ2-7	-	CASSPSRGYEQYF	TGTGCCAGCAGTCCATCTAGGGGGTACGAGCAGTACTTC
16	few	TRBV7-9	TRBJ2-7	-	CASSSMDGGPTYEQYF	TGTGCCAGCAGCTCCATGGACGGCGGGCCGACCTACGAGCAGTACTTC
11	few	TRBV28	TRBJ1-2	-	CASSHTNGYTF	TGTGCCAGCAGCCACACAAATGGCTACACCTTC
16	many	TRBV27	TRBJ2-5	TRBD2	CASSTLSGSNQETQYF	TGTGCCAGCAGTACCCTTAGCGGGAGCAACCAAGAGACCCAGTACTTC
15	-	TRBV28	TRBJ2-7	TRBD1	CASSPIGTGTHEQYF	TGTGCCAGCAGTCCCATCGGGACAGGGACCCACGAGCAGTACTTC
16	-	TRBV3-1	TRBJ2-7	TRBD2	CASRQASSGRVREQYF	TGTGCCAGCAGGCAAGCCTCTAGCGGGAGAGTGCGGGAGCAGTACTTC
13	many	TRBV29-1	TRBJ2-7	-	CSARGVYLYEQYF	TGCAGCGCCCGAGGAGTATATCTCTACGAGCAGTACTTC
17	many	TRBV28	TRBJ1-2	-	CASRVGLLSGRDYGYTF	TGTGCCAGCAGAGTTGGGTTACTGTCCGGCCGAGACTATGGCTACACCTTC
15	many	TRBV5-4	TRBJ2-5	TRBD1	CASSLGDRGRETQYF	TGTGCCAGCAGCTTGGGGGACAGGGGGCGGGAGACCCAGTACTTC
13	many	TRBV12-3/TRBV12-4	TRBJ2-7	TRBD1	CASSQEDRDKQYF	TGTGCCAGCAGCCAAGAGGACAGGGATAAGCAGTACTTC
11	-	TRBV6-2/TRBV6-3	TRBJ2-2	-	CASSRRGELFF	TGTGCCAGCAGCCGACGGGGGGAGCTGTTTTTT
15	many	TRBV5-1	TRBJ2-3	-	CASSSLGTSTDTQYF	TGCGCCAGCAGCTCCTTAGGGACTAGCACAGATACGCAGTATTTT
17	few	TRBV12-3/TRBV12-4	TRBJ2-2	TRBD2	CASSTTGLAGGTGELFF	TGTGCCAGCAGTACTACGGGACTAGCGGGAGGCACCGGGGAGCTGTTTTTT
13	many	TRBV24-1	TRBJ2-2	-	CATEDTIPGELFF	TGTGCCACCGAAGACACAATCCCCGGGGAGCTGTTTTTT
16	-	TRBV7-2	TRBJ2-3	TRBD2	CASSLTLAGVADTQYF	TGTGCCAGCAGCTTAACCCTAGCGGGAGTAGCAGATACGCAGTATTTT
15	-	TRBV4-3	TRBJ2-1	TRBD1	CASSQEGGVYNEQFF	TGCGCCAGCAGCCAAGAAGGGGGCGTCTACAATGAGCAGTTCTTC
15	-	TRBV12-3/TRBV12-4	TRBJ2-7	-	CASSLGGYLAYEQYF	TGTGCCAGCAGTTTAGGGGGGTATTTGGCCTACGAGCAGTACTTC
13	few	TRBV3-1	TRBJ2-3	-	CASSQDTPDTQYF	TGTGCCAGCAGCCAAGACACCCCAGATACGCAGTATTTT
17	many	TRBV6-2/TRBV6-3	TRBJ2-3	-	CASSYSFGRSAQNTQYF	TGTGCCAGCAGTTACTCGTTTGGCCGGTCCGCACAAAATACGCAGTATTTT
13	many	TRBV6-6	TRBJ1-1	-	CASSSQGVDEAFF	TGTGCCAGCAGTTCGCAAGGGGTAGATGAAGCTTTCTTT
14	many	TRBV24-1	TRBJ1-2	-	CATSDFQDLYGYTF	TGTGCCACCAGTGACTTTCAAGACCTCTATGGCTACACCTTC
13	-	TRBV29-1	TRBJ2-7	-	CSVRRDTTYEQYF	TGCAGCGTCCGCCGGGACACGACCTACGAGCAGTACTTC
13	-	TRBV29-1	TRBJ1-4	TRBD1	CSVMRTGDEKLFF	TGCAGCGTCATGCGGACAGGGGATGAAAAACTGTTTTTT
15	few	TRBV7-2	TRBJ2-5	TRBD2	CASSLVAGDRETQYF	TGTGCCAGCAGCTTAGTAGCGGGAGATCGCGAGACCCAGTACTTC
14	few	TRBV3-1	TRBJ2-7	-	CASSQGRRNYEQYF	TGTGCCAGCAGCCAGGGGAGGAGGAACTACGAGCAGTACTTC
13	many	TRBV6-2/TRBV6-3	TRBJ2-5	-	CASSSEAASNRYF	TGTGCCAGCAGTTCCGAGGCGGCCTCGAACCGGTACTTC
14	many	TRBV20-1	TRBJ2-1	TRBD2	CSALGRRLGDEQFF	TGCAGTGCTCTCGGGAGGAGACTTGGGGATGAGCAGTTCTTC
14	-	TRBV13	TRBJ2-3	-	CASSLGDTPDTQYF	TGTGCCAGCAGCTTAGGAGATACACCCGATACGCAGTATTTT
13	-	TRBV5-1	TRBJ1-6	-	CASSVGYNSPLHF	TGCGCCAGCAGCGTCGGATATAATTCACCCCTCCACTTT
14	many	TRBV6-2/TRBV6-3	TRBJ2-1	-	CASKVTPAYNEQFF	TGTGCCAGCAAGGTCACCCCGGCCTACAATGAGCAGTTCTTC
16	few	TRBV28	TRBJ1-5	TRBD1	CASSRRDSYSNQPQHF	TGTGCCAGCAGCAGGAGGGACAGCTATAGCAATCAGCCCCAGCATTTT
15	many	TRBV7-9	TRBJ2-3	TRBD2	CASSRGGSPTDTQYF	TGTGCCAGCAGCCGGGGGGGTAGCCCCACAGATACGCAGTATTTT